Below, 9 T cell receptor beta chains from the same sample are listed, as sequenced in a study of early T cells in non-severe SARS-CoV-2 infection. MiXCR was run by TCRdb on the 5' RACE reads, yielding one entry per CDR3 protein. The table lists more than 20,000 distinct CDR3 sequences, 4.5% of them singletons. Specimen: whole blood. Receptors were obtained from an adult who was a healthcare worker with PCR-confirmed SARS-CoV-2 infection or an uninfected control (not recorded which).

At least ten counts were recorded for this clonotype. The chain combines TRBV6-1 with TRBJ1-5; D remains unclear. This CDR3 has 18 residues. The V end was cut by 6 bases, the J end by 3 bases, with 24 bases between. Germline CDR1 is MNHNS and CDR2 is SASEGT. The CDR3 nucleotides are TGTGCCAGCAGACGCTTGGGCAGGACCCTTAACTACAATCAGCCCCAGCATTTT. It yields the protein CASRRLGRTLNYNQPQHF.

This clonotype was seen repeatedly, ten times or more. The chain recombines TRBV4-2 with TRBJ2-5, with D perhaps assigned TRBD1 or TRBD2 (6 bases each). Trimming cost V 4 bases and J 2 bases, with 14 bases left between them. The CDR3 is made up of 15 amino acids. Germline V lookup: CDR1 LGHNA, CDR2 YNFKEQ. CDR3: CASSPGAGKQETQYF. The CDR3 region has the DNA TGTGCCAGCAGCCCGGGGGCAGGGAAGCAAGAGACCCAGTACTTC.

This clonotype was seen many times. The rearrangement uses TRBV29-1 and TRBJ2-7; 10 bases agree with TRBD1. The CDR3 contains 13 residues. Trimming cost V 6 bases and J 5 bases; bases outside gene matches: 7. In germline, CDR1 is SQVTM, CDR2 ANQGSEA. Here the CDR3 DNA reads TGCAGCGTGGTGGGGACAGGGGAGGACGAGCAGTACTTC. It yields the protein CSVVGTGEDEQYF.

At least ten counts were recorded for this clonotype. This chain links TRBV18 with TRBJ1-5; D remains ambiguous. V lost 2 bases to trimming and J lost 5 bases, with 7 bases between them. This CDR3 has 13 residues. In germline, CDR1 is KGHSH, CDR2 LQKENI. CDR3 loop: CASSPGLDQPQHF. The CDR3 nucleotides are TGTGCCAGCTCACCAGGGCTGGATCAGCCCCAGCATTTT.

Within the sample, this clonotype is medium-sized. The rearrangement links TRBV29-1 to TRBJ2-2; possible D gene TRBD2, 5 bases. The V end was cut by 6 bases, the J end by 5 bases, with 10 bases between. The germline V gene has CDR1 SQVTM and CDR2 ANQGSEA. The CDR3 contains 12 residues. The DNA for the CDR3 is TGCAGCGTCCTCCCGGGAACCGGGGAGCTGTTTTTT. It translates to CSVLPGTGELFF.

The J gene is TRBJ2-5, the V gene TRBV7-2; tentatively, D is TRBD1 (6 bases). CDR1 is SGHTA, CDR2 FQGNSA, per germline. Trimming shortened V by 1 base and J by 2 bases, and 11 bases separated the two germline ends. The CDR3 consists of 15 residues. The CDR3 reads CASSLVRGVQETQYF. CDR3 bases: TGTGCCAGCAGCTTAGTCAGGGGCGTACAAGAGACCCAGTACTTC.

This clonotype was seen many times. The rearrangement joins TRBV12-3 or TRBV12-4 to TRBJ2-7; D gene uncertain. V was shortened by 1 base and J by 5 bases, with 6 bases between the two germline ends. The CDR3 runs 12 residues. DNA of the CDR3: TGTGCCAGCAGTTTAGGCACTAACGAGCAGTACTTC. Protein product: CASSLGTNEQYF.

This clonotype has a handful of counts. The chain carries TRBV10-3 and TRBJ1-1; tentatively, D is TRBD1 (5 bases). The CDR3 is made up of 16 amino acids. Trimming shortened V by 4 bases and J by 4 bases, and 19 bases separated the two germline ends. Germline CDR1 reads ENHRY; CDR2 reads SYGVKD. The CDR3 DNA sequence: TGTGCCATCAGTGGGGCCGACGGGGCGGTGATCACTGAAGCTTTCTTT. Encoded protein: CAISGADGAVITEAFF.

The rearrangement joins TRBV12-3 or TRBV12-4 to TRBJ2-5; D call uncertain. The CDR3 is made up of 14 amino acids. The V end lost 7 bases, the J end lost 4 bases, and 16 bases lay between the germline ends. The CDR3 loop is CASKGPSRRETQYF. The CDR3 coding sequence is TGTGCCAGCAAAGGACCCTCTAGGAGAGAGACCCAGTACTTC.